This TCR beta chain comes out of a study of T cells in Graves' hyperthyroidism and ophthalmopathy. TCR beta CDR3 regions were amplified from RNA transcripts. Researchers ran a first-round RT-PCR on the TCR CDR3 using the HTBI primer set. One entry per CDR3 protein, called by TCRdb with MiXCR from the multiplex PCR reads. The data hold 500,000 to 800,000 distinct CDR3 sequences, with 45% observed a single time. Findings of the study overall: Most thyroid clonotypes with frequency above 0.001 were detected in blood.

Germline CDR1 and CDR2: MNHNS and SASEGT. CDR3 length equals 17 residues. Losses at the gene ends were 0 bases for V and 4 bases for J; bases not matched to a gene: 10. This clonotype was detected a few times. Its antigen is unknown. Diagnosis relied on clinical symptoms, serum thyroxine and TRAb, thyroid ultrasound and orbital computed tomography. The source material was peripheral blood or thyroid tissue (not recorded which). This sequence originates from an adult man with Graves' disease, either hyperthyroidism or ophthalmopathy (not recorded which). The chain links TRBV6-1 to TRBJ2-5; 8 nucleotides match TRBD2. The CDR3 DNA sequence: TGTGCCAGCAGTGAAGCGCTCGGGGGGGCTGGGTTAGAGACCCAGTACTTC. This translates into CASSEALGGAGLETQYF.